These 27 T cell receptor beta chains share one sample of origin, sequenced in a study of blood T cell repertoires in COVID-19. Only in-frame clones appear in the TCRdb table, and some are missing; sequencing was by immunoSEQ multiplex PCR. The table lists 95,000 to 150,000 clones, around 80% of them singletons, with 5.9% in the top ten. The material sequenced was peripheral blood. These receptors all come from a man older than 75 with active or convalescent COVID-19.

J is TRBJ1-5 and V is TRBV24-1, with D possibly TRBD1 on 6 matching bases. The CDR3 loop spans 15 amino acids. CDR1 KGHDR and CDR2 SFDVKD come from the germline V gene. V was pared by 3 bases and J by 1 base, with 9 bases between. CDR3 amino acids: CATSDTRGSNQPQHF. The CDR3 nucleotides are TGTGCCACCAGTGATACCAGGGGAAGCAATCAGCCCCAGCATTTT.

Concerning this clone: This specimen includes other DNA sequences encoding the same CDR3. V is TRBV4-3 and J is TRBJ1-1; D remains unclear. The CDR3 runs to 13 residues. Trimming shortened V by 6 bases and J by 1 base, and 9 bases separated the two germline ends. Germline lookup yields CDR1 LGHNA and CDR2 YSLEER. The CDR3 nucleotides read TGCGCCAGCAGTCTTTCGGGGAACACTGAAGCTTTCTTT. The encoded protein is CASSLSGNTEAFF.

This sequence joins TRBV7-6 and TRBJ1-4; D might be TRBD1 (5 bases). V was shortened by 2 bases and J by 1 base, with 11 bases between the two germline ends. This CDR3 is built from 16 residues. Germline V CDR1 and CDR2: SGHVS, FNYEAQ. The CDR3 is CASSLPPGGTNEKLFF. The CDR3 region has the DNA TGTGCCAGCAGCTTACCCCCCGGGGGAACTAATGAAAAACTGTTTTTT.

This chain links TRBV7-6 with TRBJ2-7; 9 nucleotides align to TRBD1. The V and J ends lost 2 bases and 5 bases, in that order; junction bases with no gene match: 13. The germline V gene encodes CDR1 SGHVS and CDR2 FNYEAQ. The CDR3 has 17 amino acids. The CDR3 DNA follows: TGTGCCAGCAGCTTATTCCCACACGGGACAGGGTCCCACGAGCAGTACTTC. Its translation is CASSLFPHGTGSHEQYF.

The chain couples TRBV28 to TRBJ1-2, with 10 bases identical to TRBD1. Per germline, CDR1 MDHEN and CDR2 SYDVKM. The CDR3 has 15 residues. J gave up 5 bases and V 1 base, and 4 bases lay outside the gene matches. The CDR3 protein is CASSLSAGQGYGYTF. For the CDR3, the DNA is TGTGCCAGCAGTTTATCCGCGGGACAGGGGTATGGCTACACCTTC.

The genes are TRBV2 and TRBJ1-2, with 8 positions matching TRBD1. The CDR3 has 14 residues. The germline CDR1 and CDR2 sequences are SNHLY and FYNNEI. Trimming removed 7 bases from V and 6 bases from J; junction bases left unmatched: 10. CDR3: CASIEAGQENGYTF. In DNA form, the CDR3 reads TGTGCCAGCATCGAAGCGGGACAGGAAAATGGCTACACCTTC.

The V and J genes are TRBV7-9 and TRBJ2-1; D gene ambiguous. CDR1 is SEHNR and CDR2 is FQNEAQ in the germline V gene (reference sequence). The CDR3 sequence is 13 residues long. V was pared by 2 bases and J by 5 bases, with 7 bases between. CDR3 in amino acids: CASSLRSHNEQFF. The CDR3 coding sequence is TGTGCCAGCAGCTTACGGTCCCACAATGAGCAGTTCTTC. Complete variable domain (other parts from reference TRBV7-9 and TRBJ2-1): DTGVSQNPRHKITKRGQNVTFRCDPISEHNRLYWYRQTLGQGPEFLTYFQNEAQLEKSRLLSDRFSAERPKGSFSTLEIQRTEQGDSAMYLCASSLRSHNEQFFGPGTRLTVL.

This clone appeared a few times. This chain joins TRBV3-1 (or the pseudogene TRBV3-2) and TRBJ2-1; 8 bases match TRBD2. CDR1 and CDR2 from the germline V gene are LGHDT and YNNKEL (reference sequence). This CDR3 is built from 17 residues. J lost 2 bases, V lost 2 bases, and 8 bases had no gene match. CDR3 sequence (DNA): TGTGCCAGCAGCCAATACCTAGGCGGGGGGACCTACAATGAGCAGTTCTTC. It yields the protein CASSQYLGGGTYNEQFF.

The J gene is TRBJ2-5, the V gene TRBV9; 8 bases match TRBD2. Trimming cost V 6 bases and J 5 bases; bases outside gene matches: 9. The CDR3 has 14 amino acids. In germline, CDR1 is SGDLS, CDR2 YYNGEE. CDR3 sequence: CASNIAGTRETQYF. CDR3 nucleotide sequence: TGTGCCAGCAACATAGCGGGGACGAGGGAGACCCAGTACTTC.

This clone appeared a few times. The chain carries TRBV9 and TRBJ2-1; 7 bases line up with TRBD1. The V segment lost 0 bases and the J segment 2 bases; nucleotides outside the gene matches: 2. This CDR3 has 15 residues. The V gene's germline CDR1 is SGDLS and CDR2 YYNGEE. This chain's CDR3 is CASSVEGATYNEQFF. The CDR3, as DNA: TGTGCCAGCAGCGTAGAGGGGGCCACCTACAATGAGCAGTTCTTC.

This sequence joins TRBV6-5 and TRBJ1-3; 9 positions match TRBD1. Germline assignment: CDR1 MNHEY and CDR2 SVGAGI. The CDR3 totals 13 residues. Trimming at V came to 8 bases and at J to 8 bases, leaving 7 bases not matched to a gene. CDR3 amino acids: CASSGQGKDTIYF. Written as DNA, the CDR3 is TGTGCCAGCTCCGGACAGGGGAAAGACACCATATATTTT.

The chain couples TRBV27 to TRBJ2-7; TRBD2 matches at 12 bases. V shed 3 bases, J shed 7 bases, and the junction held 4 bases outside the gene matches. The CDR3 runs 14 residues. Germline assignment: CDR1 MNHEY and CDR2 SMNVEV (reference sequence). The CDR3 loop is CASSLGTSGHEQYF. The CDR3 DNA is TGTGCCAGCAGTTTGGGGACTAGCGGGCATGAGCAGTACTTC.

The chain is built from TRBV11-3 and TRBJ2-3, with 10 bases identical to TRBD2. CDR1 and CDR2 (germline): SGHNT, YENEEA. CDR3 size: 15 residues. J lost 4 bases, V lost 1 base, and 2 bases had no gene match. The CDR3 DNA sequence: TGTGCCAGCAGCTTAGGACTAGCGGGTTCAGATACGCAGTATTTT. It encodes CASSLGLAGSDTQYF.

The gene calls are TRBV25-1 and TRBJ2-1, with D tentatively TRBD2 (5 bases). The V end lost 2 bases, the J end lost 0 bases, and 11 bases lay between the germline ends. CDR3 length equals 16 residues. The germline V gene encodes CDR1 MGHDK and CDR2 SYGVNS. CDR3 loop: CASSEGRGLSYNEQFF. CDR3 nucleotides: TGTGCCAGCAGTGAAGGTCGGGGTCTCTCCTACAATGAGCAGTTCTTC.

This clone came up once. The V call is TRBV5-5, the J call TRBJ1-6; TRBD1 matches 7 bases. The V and J ends lost 0 bases and 9 bases, in that order; junction bases with no gene match: 9. The germline CDR1 and CDR2 sequences are SGHKS and YYEKEE (reference sequence). CDR3 length: 16 amino acids. This chain's CDR3 is CASSLAGQSLGSPLHF. The CDR3 bases are TGTGCCAGCAGCTTGGCGGGACAGTCGTTAGGTTCACCCCTCCACTTT. The variable domain in full, completed from reference TRBV5-5 and TRBJ1-6, reads DAGVTQSPTHLIKTRGQQVTLRCSPISGHKSVSWYQQVLGQGPQFIFQYYEKEERGRGNFPDRFSARQFPNYSSELNVNALLLGDSALYLCASSLAGQSLGSPLHFGNGTRLTVT.

The rearrangement links TRBV27 to TRBJ1-5, with D possibly TRBD1 on 6 matching bases. The CDR3 consists of 17 residues. Germline-derived CDR1 and CDR2 are MNHEY and SMNVEV (reference sequence). Trimming took off 3 bases at V and 5 bases at J, with 20 bases between the two ends. The CDR3 DNA reads as TGTGCCAGCAGTTTCCGGTCGGGGGGCTCAGGGGATCAGCCCCAGCATTTT. Protein product: CASSFRSGGSGDQPQHF.

The CDR3 is CASSRGNEKLFF. The CDR3 DNA follows: TGTGCCAGCAGCCGGGGGAATGAAAAACTGTTTTTT. The chain couples TRBV7-9 to TRBJ1-4, with D tentatively TRBD1 (5 bases). The V end lost 5 bases, the J end lost 5 bases, and 6 bases lay between the germline ends. CDR3 length: 12 residues. Germline CDR1 reads SEHNR; CDR2 reads FQNEAQ (reference sequence).

This clone was counted only a few times. The chain is built from TRBV5-6 and TRBJ2-3, with D tentatively TRBD1 (6 bases). The CDR3 covers 15 residues. Per the germline V gene, CDR1 is SGHDT and CDR2 is YYEEEE. V shed 1 base and J shed 6 bases, with 15 bases lying between them. CDR3 amino acids: CASSLRSNTGDTQYF. The CDR3 nucleotides are TGTGCCAGCAGCTTGCGGTCTAATACAGGGGATACGCAGTATTTT.

This clone was found a few times. The chain employs TRBV7-2 and TRBJ1-2; D is unresolved. Looked up from germline, CDR1 is SGHTA and CDR2 is FQGNSA. The CDR3 has 14 amino acids. Trimming pared 6 bases from V and 4 bases from J, leaving 15 bases between. The CDR3 sequence is CASRETPAAYGYTF. CDR3 nucleotide sequence: TGTGCCAGCAGAGAGACCCCAGCGGCCTATGGCTACACCTTC.

The V call is TRBV5-6, the J call TRBJ1-2, with D maybe TRBD1 (6 bases). The CDR3 covers 11 residues. Germline lookup yields CDR1 SGHDT and CDR2 YYEEEE. Between the trimmed V and J ends, which lost 4 bases and 8 bases, there was a span of 9 bases. CDR3 amino acids: CASSQGLGYTF. CDR3 nucleotide sequence: TGTGCCAGCAGCCAGGGGTTAGGCTACACCTTC.

The CDR3 bases are TGCGCCAGCAGCAGGGACAGGGTTGATGGCTACACCTTC. It yields the protein CASSRDRVDGYTF. The chain recombines TRBV5-1 with TRBJ1-2; 9 nucleotides align to TRBD1. From germline, CDR1 is SGHRS and CDR2 YFSETQ. V was clipped by 4 bases and J by 6 bases; unmatched bases: 4. CDR3 length: 13 amino acids.

This chain uses TRBV27 with TRBJ1-5, with TRBD1 as a possible D gene (5 bases). The V and J ends lost 5 bases and 6 bases respectively, with 20 bases between them. The CDR3 spans 16 residues. Germline V gives CDR1 MNHEY, CDR2 SMNVEV (reference sequence). CDR3 coding DNA: TGTGCCAGCAGTCCCCTGGTGGACCCGGGGGGTCAGCCCCAGCATTTT. It encodes CASSPLVDPGGQPQHF.

The chain joins TRBV29-1 to TRBJ1-3, with a tentative D call TRBD1 (6 bases). Trimming removed 4 bases at V and 0 bases at J, with 13 bases between. Germline CDR1 reads SQVTM; CDR2 reads ANQGSEA. The CDR3 consists of 15 residues. CDR3 DNA: TGCAGCGTTGTCATCACAGGGATCTCTGGAAACACCATATATTTT. This encodes CSVVITGISGNTIYF.

The V gene is TRBV3-1 (or the pseudogene TRBV3-2), the J gene TRBJ2-7; a weak D match, TRBD1 (5 bases). CDR3 length equals 14 residues. The germline V gene has CDR1 LGHDT and CDR2 YNNKEL (reference sequence). V was pared by 5 bases and J by 5 bases, with 16 bases between. The CDR3 here is CASSSYQGAHEQYF. The CDR3 DNA is TGTGCCAGCAGCTCGTATCAGGGTGCCCACGAGCAGTACTTC.

The V call is TRBV12-3 or TRBV12-4, the J call TRBJ1-3; D remains unclear. CDR3 length: 12 residues. CDR3 in amino acids: CAEGTSGNTIYF. As DNA, the CDR3 is TGTGCAGAGGGCACCTCTGGAAACACCATATATTTT.

The count of this clone is one. The chain has TRBV13 and TRBJ2-7; D is perhaps TRBD2 (6 bases). Trimming stripped 5 bases from V and 3 bases from J, with 17 bases between. In germline, CDR1 is PRHDT, CDR2 FYEKMQ (reference sequence). The CDR3 contains 15 residues. The DNA of the CDR3 is TGTGCCAGCAGCCCCCAGCCGGGGGAAAACTACGAGCAGTACTTC. Translated, it gives CASSPQPGENYEQYF.

The chain recombines TRBV2 with TRBJ1-2; D is perhaps TRBD1 (6 bases). From germline, CDR1 is SNHLY and CDR2 FYNNEI. There are 14 residues in the CDR3. V gave up 7 bases and J gave up 0 bases, with 12 bases separating them. In DNA form, the CDR3 reads TGTGCCAGCACCCCGGACAGATCTAACTATGGCTACACCTTC. As protein: CASTPDRSNYGYTF.